This T cell receptor (beta chain) was profiled in a study of cytomegalovirus exposure and HLA in healthy donors. Turning to the study itself: Early released data had 80 million or so unique TCRs, all coming from HLA-typed donors. Across 300 to 400 genotyped donors, 81% landed in the Caucasian-associated ancestry cluster.

About this clone: Its antigen is as yet unknown.

Trimming left V 5 bases short and J 4 bases short, with 13 bases between. Germline CDR1 and CDR2: SEHNR and FQNEAQ (reference sequence). The CDR3 loop spans 14 amino acids. General study results and limits: Researchers reported in a later analysis that a missense DCLRE1C variant was tied to TCR beta V- and J-gene trimming. Later work showed greater clonal expansion in HLA-associated TCR beta chains than in equally common others.

60 Vbeta and 13 Jbeta primers were used in PCR. This table comes from immunoSEQ multiplex PCR, and its TCRdb copy is limited to in-frame clones, with some not included. The sample consists of about 200,000 clones, around nine tenths of them appearing once. The chain couples TRBV7-9 to TRBJ2-3, with a weak D call TRBD2 (5 bases). The receptor was isolated from a woman younger than 30 in good health and CMV-seronegative. The sequencing input was PBMCs. This CDR3 reads CASSPPSEADTQYF. CDR3 DNA sequence: TGTGCCAGCAGCCCACCCTCGGAGGCAGATACGCAGTATTTT.